This T cell receptor (beta chain) was identified in a study of OX40 agonist ivuxolimab in advanced cancers. Overall study context: The patients received agonistic anti-OX40 (CD134) antibody ivuxolimab. Study-level points and caveats: Normalized T-cell clonal expansion was also low in a subset of nonresponders. Compared with CD4+, CD8+ T cells on average had more expanded clones. In the 0.1 to 3.0 mg/kg range, CD4+ and CD8+ blood T cells had expanded clonally by week 6.

Germline assignment: CDR1 LGHNA and CDR2 YNFKEQ. Between the trimmed V and J ends, which lost 1 base and 0 bases, there was a span of 10 bases. The CDR3 is 16 amino acids. Assay: immunoSEQ multiplex PCR; the TCRdb copy retains only in-frame clones and omits some. The data contain fewer than 50,000 clones, 60% to 85% of them seen just once; the ten biggest clones take up approximately 9.8%. This clone was seen once. The antigen remains undetermined. The TCR comes from an adult with an advanced solid tumor such as melanoma, head and neck, liver or kidney cancer. Sequenced here: CD4+ or CD8+ T cells sorted from blood, sampled in a trial of the OX40 agonist ivuxolimab. This sequence joins TRBV4-2 and TRBJ1-5, with TRBD1 as a possible D gene (6 bases). The CDR3 coding sequence is TGTGCCAGCAGCCAAGCCGGGGACATTAGCAATCAGCCCCAGCATTTT. It codes for CASSQAGDISNQPQHF.